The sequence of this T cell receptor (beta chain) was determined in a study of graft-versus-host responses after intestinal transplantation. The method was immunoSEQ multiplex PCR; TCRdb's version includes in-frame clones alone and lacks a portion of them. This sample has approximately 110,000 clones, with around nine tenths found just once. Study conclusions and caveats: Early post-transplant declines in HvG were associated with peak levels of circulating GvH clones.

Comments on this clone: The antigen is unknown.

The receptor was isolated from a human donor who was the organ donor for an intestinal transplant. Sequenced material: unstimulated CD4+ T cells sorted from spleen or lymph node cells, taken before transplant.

In DNA, the CDR3 is TGCGCCAGCAGTGAGTCGACGGCACACGGCGAGCAGTTCTTC. Encoded protein: CASSESTAHGEQFF. V gene TRBV10-2 combines with J gene TRBJ2-1; no clear D. V lost 0 bases and J lost 10, with 13 bases in between. The CDR3 length is 14 residues. Germline values: CDR1 WSHSY, CDR2 SAAADI.